This TCR beta chain was profiled in a study of cytomegalovirus exposure and HLA in healthy donors. The CDR3 is made up of 14 amino acids. Germline loops: CDR1 SGHRS, CDR2 YFSETQ. Trimming stripped 1 base from V and 6 bases from J, with 14 bases between. This clone was found once. Primers included in the PCR were 60 Vbeta and 13 Jbeta primers. Profiled with immunoSEQ multiplex PCR; TCRdb holds only in-frame clones, not every one. The sample has approximately 90,000 clones; under 80% are singletons. The chain is built from TRBV5-1 and TRBJ2-7, with D uncertain. The sequencing sample was made of PBMCs. The sequence derives from a male donor in good health and CMV-seronegative. The CDR3 region is CASSLTQLSGEQYF. The CDR3 nucleotides are TGCGCCAGCAGCTTGACACAGTTAAGTGGCGAGCAGTACTTC.